This passage covers 18 T cell receptor beta chains from one sample sequenced in a study of blood T cells in healthy people across ages. PCR was performed a second time for about 6 to 12 cycles using a sample-barcoded 5' primer and a J-beta primer mix. Each CDR3 protein gets one entry after TCRdb re-called the 5' RACE reads with MiXCR. Of 600,000 to 1,000,000 distinct CDR3 sequences detected, more than 20% appear once; the ten largest clones hold under 4.5%. Separately, the same data were catalogued under a study of T cells of mothers and their children.

The sequenced sample consisted of blood. The receptors shown here come from a boy aged 5-17 years in good health.

The V and J genes are TRBV6-2 or TRBV6-3 and TRBJ1-1; no definite D call. Trimming pared 0 bases from V and 1 base from J, leaving 9 bases between. CDR3 length equals 15 residues. Germline V lookup: CDR1 MNHEY, CDR2 SVGEGT. CDR3 in DNA: TGTGCCAGCAGTTACTCCGTGGCCAGGAACACTGAAGCTTTCTTT. This encodes CASSYSVARNTEAFF.

The chain is built from TRBV24-1 and TRBJ1-2, with unresolved D. The CDR3 is made up of 15 amino acids. Germline assignment: CDR1 KGHDR and CDR2 SFDVKD. V shed 3 bases and J shed 3 bases, with 13 bases lying between them. CDR3 residues: CATSDPSRTDYGYTF. The CDR3, as DNA: TGTGCCACCAGTGATCCCTCCCGGACGGACTATGGCTACACCTTC.

The chain uses TRBV6-1 and TRBJ2-7; 7 bases map to TRBD1. Looked up from germline, CDR1 is MNHNS and CDR2 is SASEGT. This CDR3 is 13 amino acids long. The junction had 6 bases not matched to a gene; V was cut back by 7 bases and J by 3 bases. CDR3 nucleotide sequence: TGTGCCAGCAATCCAAGACAGGGCTACGAGCAGTACTTC. Residues: CASNPRQGYEQYF.

The V gene is TRBV20-1, the J gene TRBJ2-1, with D possibly called TRBD1 or TRBD2 (5 bases each). Between the trimmed V and J ends, which lost 3 bases and 0 bases, there was a span of 12 bases. Germline-derived CDR1 and CDR2 are DFQATT and SNEGSKA (reference sequence). This CDR3 comprises 15 residues. The DNA of the CDR3 is TGCAGTGCTAGTGAGGGGCCTAGCTCCTACAATGAGCAGTTCTTC. This sequence encodes CSASEGPSSYNEQFF.

This clonotype was counted between two and nine times. This chain uses TRBV6-1 with TRBJ2-5; D gene ambiguous. Deletions cut 6 bases from V and 2 bases from J, with 13 bases between. The germline gives CDR1 MNHNS, CDR2 SASEGT. The CDR3 totals 14 residues. CDR3 sequence: CASRPRAPQETQYF. CDR3 bases: TGTGCCAGCAGGCCCCGGGCCCCACAAGAGACCCAGTACTTC.

CDR3 sequence (DNA): TGTGCCACTAACCACCCGGACAGGCCGAACACTGAAGCTTTCTTT. Protein product: CATNHPDRPNTEAFF. This rearrangement joins TRBV19 to TRBJ1-1, with 7 bases fitting TRBD1. Germline V gene data show CDR1 as LNHDA and CDR2 as SQIVND (reference sequence). This CDR3 is built from 15 residues. With 10 bases clipped from V and 1 base from J, the junction kept 12 bases outside the gene matches.

The V call is TRBV4-3, the J call TRBJ1-2; D is uncertain. This CDR3 spans 15 amino acids. Germline V gene data show CDR1 as LGHNA and CDR2 as YSLEER. Between the trimmed V and J ends, which lost 0 bases and 4 bases, there was a span of 12 bases. This chain's CDR3 is CASSQDRWTVYGYTF. The CDR3 DNA reads TGCGCCAGCAGCCAAGATCGCTGGACGGTCTATGGCTACACCTTC.

This clonotype turned up a few times. The chain employs TRBV18 and TRBJ2-5; the D gene is possibly TRBD2 (6 bases). Germline V gene data show CDR1 as KGHSH and CDR2 as LQKENI. V lost 2 bases to trimming and J lost 3 bases, with 10 bases between them. This CDR3 contains 14 residues. This chain's CDR3 is CASSPGLLKETQYF. The DNA for the CDR3 is TGTGCCAGCTCACCAGGACTACTAAAAGAGACCCAGTACTTC.

V usage is TRBV5-5 and J usage is TRBJ1-2, with 10 bases aligning to TRBD1. V gave up 0 bases and J gave up 4 bases; unmatched junction bases: 3. This CDR3 is built from 15 residues. Germline V gives CDR1 SGHKS, CDR2 YYEKEE (reference sequence). The CDR3 bases are TGTGCCAGCAGCTTGGGGACAGGGGGTGTCTATGGCTACACCTTC. It encodes CASSLGTGGVYGYTF.

This clonotype was seen only a few times. The chain couples TRBV24-1 to TRBJ1-2, with 9 bases matching TRBD1. J lost 0 bases, V lost 3 bases, and 4 bases had no gene match. Germline-derived CDR1 and CDR2 are KGHDR and SFDVKD. The CDR3 has 16 residues. CDR3: CATSDPGQGSNYGYTF. DNA of the CDR3: TGTGCCACCAGTGATCCGGGACAGGGCTCTAACTATGGCTACACCTTC.

Concerning this clonotype: Just one base apart from a much larger clone, this may be a read error. The CDR3 here is CASSRHPQETQYF. The CDR3 DNA reads TGTGCCAGCAGCCGACACCCACAAGAGACCCAGTACTTC. The genes are TRBV7-9 and TRBJ2-5; D not resolved. CDR3 length: 13 amino acids. V lost 5 bases and J lost 2, with 9 bases in between. Germline CDR1 reads SEHNR; CDR2 reads FQNEAQ (reference sequence).

This clonotype showed up just a few times. In DNA form, the CDR3 reads TGTGCCAGCAGTTTTAGGGTGTCCCTCGAGCAGTACTTC. Translated, it gives CASSFRVSLEQYF. V is TRBV27 and J is TRBJ2-7, with D uncertain. CDR3 size: 13 residues. The V end was cut by 3 bases, the J end by 6 bases, with 12 bases between. CDR1 is MNHEY and CDR2 is SMNVEV in the germline V gene (reference sequence).

V usage is TRBV6-2 or TRBV6-3 and J usage is TRBJ1-2; 8 positions agree with TRBD1. Looked up from germline, CDR1 is MNHEY and CDR2 is SVGEGT. The CDR3 loop spans 17 amino acids. Trimming cost V 4 bases and J 4 bases; bases outside gene matches: 14. CDR3 bases: TGTGCCAGCAGTTCCCCCAGGACAGGGCTTTTGGCCTATGGCTACACCTTC. Protein: CASSSPRTGLLAYGYTF.

This chain uses TRBV20-1 with TRBJ2-1; a weak D match, TRBD2 (6 bases). TRBJ2-5 matches the DNA end more closely, so the J call is doubtful. The CDR3 loop spans 13 amino acids. Germline V gene sequence: CDR1 DFQATT, CDR2 SNEGSKA (reference sequence). CDR3 region: CSARGTSRETQYF. CDR3 nucleotides: TGCAGTGCTAGGGGGACTTCTAGGGAGACCCAGTACTTC.

In its sample, this clonotype was seen many times. The J gene is TRBJ2-7, the V gene TRBV9; TRBD2 matches at 8 bases. CDR3 length equals 16 residues. The J segment lost 0 bases and the V segment lost 4 bases, leaving 9 bases of the junction unmatched. Germline CDR1 is SGDLS and CDR2 is YYNGEE. CDR3 region: CASSPGGSGTSYEQYF. The CDR3 region has the DNA TGTGCCAGCAGCCCCGGGGGTAGCGGGACCTCCTACGAGCAGTACTTC.

The rearrangement joins TRBV6-2 or TRBV6-3 to TRBJ2-7; the match to TRBD1 covers 7 bases. Germline CDR1 MNHEY, CDR2 SVGEGT. Trimming removed 4 bases from V and 5 bases from J; junction bases left unmatched: 11. The CDR3 is 15 residues long. The CDR3, as DNA: TGTGCCAGCAGTTTCTTGACAGGGAATATCGACGAGCAGTACTTC. It specifies CASSFLTGNIDEQYF.

The sample holds a few counts of this clonotype. The chain recombines TRBV19 with TRBJ2-4; D is possibly TRBD1 (6 bases). The length of the CDR3 is 16 residues. CDR1 is LNHDA, CDR2 SQIVND, per germline (reference sequence). V lost 5 bases to trimming and J lost 0 bases, with 14 bases between them. As DNA, the CDR3 is TGTGCCAGTAGTCCAGGGGTCGGACTAGCCAAAAACATTCAGTACTTC. Protein product: CASSPGVGLAKNIQYF. The entire variable domain, with the rest obtained from reference TRBV19 and TRBJ2-4, is as follows: DGGITQSPKYLFRKEGQNVTLSCEQNLNHDAMYWYRQDPGQGLRLIYYSQIVNDFQKGDIAEGYSVSREKKESFPLTVTSAQKNPTAFYLCASSPGVGLAKNIQYFGAGTRLSVL.

This chain connects TRBV6-2 or TRBV6-3 to TRBJ2-7; D perhaps matches TRBD1 (6 bases). The germline V gene encodes CDR1 MNHEY and CDR2 SVGEGT. The CDR3 sequence is 12 residues long. V was trimmed by 6 bases and J by 5 bases, leaving 11 bases between them. The CDR3 nucleotides read TGTGCCAGCAGACGAGGACAGAACGAGCAGTACTTC. Amino acid sequence: CASRRGQNEQYF.